A selection of T cell receptor beta chains follows, all from one sample in a study of T cell clonotyping in hematopoietic cell transplantation. Here immunoSEQ multiplex PCR was the method, and the copy in TCRdb shows in-frame clones only, minus some. The sample gives 4,000 to 5,500 clones, 95% to 97% of which show up once; 2.6% is in the top ten. This specimen consisted of PBMCs, obtained 100 days after allogeneic stem cell transplant. The receptors originated from a male patient aged 35-50 years who had an allogeneic stem cell transplant from a related donor, so the T cells may come from the graft donor. Some clones in this sample may be carry-over from other donors' samples. CDR3s include the opening cysteine and the closing phenylalanine or tryptophan. Fields, in order: clone size, V gene, J gene, D gene, CDR3 protein, CDR3 DNA. D genes are given only for firm matches. Some rows have no size entry. The others give once, few or many, or a class for an expanded clone.

-	TRBV6-5	TRBJ1-2	-	CASSYSPGQVKDGYTF	TGTGCCAGCAGTTACTCCCCGGGCCAGGTGAAAGATGGCTACACCTTC
-	TRBV29-1	TRBJ1-2	-	CSVGGGATPGYTF	TGCAGCGTGGGGGGTGGTGCAACCCCTGGCTACACCTTC
-	TRBV9	TRBJ1-6	-	CASSPGDNSPLHF	TGTGCCAGCAGCCCGGGGGATAATTCACCCCTCCACTTT
-	TRBV7-8	TRBJ1-3	TRBD1	CASSSGQYSGNTIYF	TGTGCCAGCAGCTCGGGACAGTACTCTGGAAACACCATATATTTT
-	TRBV29-1	TRBJ1-4	-	CSVAALGRFNEKLFF	TGCAGCGTTGCCGCGTTGGGACGGTTTAATGAAAAACTGTTTTTT
once	TRBV28	TRBJ1-1	-	CASSPAGTFDTEAFF	TGTGCCAGCAGCCCCGCAGGGACTTTTGACACTGAAGCTTTCTTT
-	TRBV7-3	TRBJ1-1	TRBD1	CASSLTGGNTEAFF	TGTGCCAGCAGCCTCACAGGGGGCAACACTGAAGCTTTCTTT
-	TRBV2	TRBJ2-7	-	CASSDPQGYEQYF	TGTGCCAGCAGTGACCCTCAGGGATACGAGCAGTACTTC
-	TRBV30	TRBJ1-1	-	CAWSERHEAFF	TGTGCCTGGAGTGAGAGACATGAAGCTTTCTTT
-	TRBV5-6	TRBJ1-1	-	CASSLGETYGEAFF	TGTGCCAGCAGCTTGGGGGAGACCTATGGTGAAGCTTTCTTT
once	TRBV5-8	TRBJ1-2	-	CASSLAQNGYTF	TGTGCCAGCAGCTTGGCTCAGAATGGCTACACCTTC
-	TRBV4-1	TRBJ2-7	-	CASSQARQYEQYF	TGCGCCAGCAGCCAAGCGAGACAATACGAGCAGTACTTC
-	TRBV6-5	TRBJ2-7	-	CASSLHRGEQYF	TGTGCCAGCAGTCTCCACCGGGGGGAGCAGTACTTC
-	TRBV7-6	TRBJ2-3	TRBD2	CASSLTPGSGNTDTQYF	TGTGCCAGCAGCTTAACGCCGGGTAGCGGGAACACAGATACGCAGTATTTT
once	TRBV2	TRBJ2-3	-	CASGPSTDTQYF	TGTGCCAGCGGACCTAGCACAGATACGCAGTATTTT
once	TRBV6-1	TRBJ1-4	TRBD1	CASSEGDRGHGEKLFF	TGTGCCAGCAGTGAAGGAGACAGGGGCCATGGTGAAAAACTGTTTTTT
-	TRBV30	TRBJ1-2	-	CAWSVLRGAGYTF	TGTGCCTGGAGTGTATTGAGGGGGGCTGGCTACACCTTC
-	TRBV7-9	TRBJ2-2	TRBD1	CASSSRGGGRDRDTGELFF	TGTGCCAGCAGCTCAAGAGGGGGAGGCCGGGACAGGGACACCGGGGAGCTGTTTTTT
-	TRBV7-3	TRBJ2-7	TRBD1	CASSLTGGIYEQYF	TGTGCCAGCAGCTTGACAGGGGGTATCTACGAGCAGTACTTC
-	TRBV7-9	TRBJ1-5	-	CASSHDRTWGNQPQHF	TGTGCCAGCAGCCACGACAGAACCTGGGGCAATCAGCCCCAGCATTTT